The next 25 T cell receptor beta chains were all read from a single sample in a study of T cells after yellow fever vaccination. TCRdb redid the calling of the 5' RACE reads with MiXCR, one entry per CDR3 protein. This sample has some 340,000 distinct CDR3 sequences, with approximately 12% found just once. Sequences were derived from CD4+ T cells sorted from PBMCs, sampled 45 days after the yellow fever booster vaccination. These receptors originate from a man aged 18 to 29 who received the YFV17D yellow fever vaccine.

The chain carries TRBV28 and TRBJ2-7; D unresolved. From germline, CDR1 is MDHEN and CDR2 SYDVKM. This CDR3 is 11 amino acids long. The ends were cut back, 8 bases at V and 0 bases at J, with 5 bases in the middle. CDR3 residues: CASPSSYEQYF. CDR3 DNA: TGTGCCAGCCCGAGCTCCTACGAGCAGTACTTC.

The rearrangement joins TRBV27 to TRBJ2-6; no definite D call. CDR1 MNHEY and CDR2 SMNVEV come from the germline V gene (reference sequence). Trimming took 3 bases from V and 6 from J, leaving 6 bases between them. This CDR3 is built from 13 residues. CDR3 in amino acids: CASSFYEANVLTF. The CDR3, as DNA: TGTGCCAGCAGTTTTTACGAGGCCAACGTCCTGACTTTC.

This clonotype was seen only once. The chain couples TRBV12-3 or TRBV12-4 to TRBJ1-1; unclear D gene. The CDR3 is 12 residues long. The V end lost 3 bases, the J end lost 5 bases, and 7 bases lay between the germline ends. The CDR3 loop reads CASSFGWTEAFF. The CDR3 DNA sequence: TGTGCCAGCAGTTTTGGTTGGACTGAAGCTTTCTTT.

Only a few counts were recorded for this clonotype. This sequence joins TRBV12-3 or TRBV12-4 and TRBJ2-5; TRBD2 matches 7 bases. V dropped 6 bases and J dropped 7; count of bases not matched to a gene: 17. This CDR3 is 16 amino acids long. CDR3 sequence: CASSSNGVAGLGTQYF. The CDR3 bases are TGTGCCAGCAGCTCCAACGGAGTAGCGGGTTTGGGGACCCAGTACTTC.

This clonotype was observed a few times. This rearrangement joins TRBV15 to TRBJ1-5; no definite D call. V was trimmed by 0 bases and J by 2 bases, leaving 11 bases between them. CDR3 length: 16 amino acids. The germline gives CDR1 LNHNV, CDR2 YYDKDF (reference sequence). CDR3 residues: CATSRDLGLGNQPQHF. CDR3 in DNA: TGTGCCACCAGCAGAGATTTAGGGTTAGGCAATCAGCCCCAGCATTTT.

The chain joins TRBV19 to TRBJ1-5; no clear D. Germline V CDR1 and CDR2: LNHDA, SQIVND (reference sequence). The CDR3 loop spans 14 amino acids. V shed 3 bases and J shed 6 bases, with 12 bases lying between them. CDR3 bases: TGTGCCAGTAGTATGGGGAGGGCAGGTCAGCCCCAGCATTTT. Protein: CASSMGRAGQPQHF.

The chain is built from TRBV20-1 and TRBJ2-5; 7 bases are a match to TRBD1. V was clipped by 3 bases and J by 2 bases; unmatched bases: 6. The CDR3 spans 14 residues. From germline, CDR1 is DFQATT and CDR2 SNEGSKA (reference sequence). CDR3 loop: CSASPRQGQETQYF. In DNA form, the CDR3 reads TGCAGTGCTAGCCCCAGACAGGGACAAGAGACCCAGTACTTC.

The rearrangement links TRBV20-1 to TRBJ2-4; D call uncertain. This CDR3 has 13 residues. CDR1 is DFQATT and CDR2 is SNEGSKA in the germline V gene (reference sequence). V lost 5 bases and J lost 6, with 14 bases in between. CDR3 region: CSAARTYGNIQYF. The CDR3 region has the DNA TGCAGTGCTGCCCGAACTTACGGAAACATTCAGTACTTC.

This clonotype was recorded many times. This sequence joins TRBV6-5 and TRBJ1-6; D not certain. Germline V gene sequence: CDR1 MNHEY, CDR2 SVGAGI. Between the trimmed V and J ends, which lost 2 bases and 7 bases, there was a span of 12 bases. The CDR3 extends over 15 amino acids. The CDR3, as DNA: TGTGCCAGCAGTTACGGCGCGCCTACAAATTCACCCCTCCACTTT. This sequence encodes CASSYGAPTNSPLHF.

The chain recombines TRBV10-3 with TRBJ1-1; maybe TRBD1 (6 bases). Between the trimmed V and J ends, which lost 7 bases and 1 base, there was a span of 13 bases. The CDR3 is 14 residues long. Germline CDR1 is ENHRY and CDR2 is SYGVKD. The CDR3 is CAIKTTGPNTEAFF. CDR3 bases: TGTGCCATCAAAACGACAGGCCCGAACACTGAAGCTTTCTTT.

This clonotype has at least ten counts. The chain carries TRBV5-4 and TRBJ2-1; TRBD2 matches at 10 bases. The V gene end was trimmed by 0 bases and the J gene end by 8 bases; junction bases not matched to a gene: 5. The CDR3 contains 15 residues. Germline V gene lookup returns CDR1 SGHNT and CDR2 YYREEE (reference sequence). Here the CDR3 reads CASSLVSSGGYEQFF. DNA for the CDR3: TGTGCCAGCAGCTTGGTGTCTAGCGGGGGTTATGAGCAGTTCTTC.

There are a few counts of this clonotype. V and J are TRBV6-5 and TRBJ1-1, with D hard to call. Trimming shortened V by 2 bases and J by 4 bases, and 8 bases separated the two germline ends. CDR1 MNHEY and CDR2 SVGAGI come from the germline V gene. This CDR3 region has 13 residues. As DNA, the CDR3 is TGTGCCAGCAGTTACCGGACCAGCACTGAAGCTTTCTTT. Translated: CASSYRTSTEAFF.

This sequence joins TRBV12-3 or TRBV12-4 and TRBJ1-2; a weak D match, TRBD1 (6 bases). The V gene lost 5 bases and the J gene lost 0 bases, with 10 bases spanning the gap. This CDR3 has 14 amino acids. CDR3 sequence reads: CASSPAGANYGYTF. The CDR3 nucleotides are TGTGCCAGCAGTCCGGCAGGGGCTAACTATGGCTACACCTTC.

The rearrangement links TRBV7-2 to TRBJ1-3; possible D gene TRBD1, 5 bases. Germline V gene sequence: CDR1 SGHTA, CDR2 FQGNSA. CDR3 length: 15 amino acids. The V end was cut by 3 bases, the J end by 8 bases, with 17 bases between. The CDR3 protein is CASSFAGPPGDTIYF. The DNA of the CDR3 is TGTGCCAGCAGCTTCGCGGGGCCCCCCGGGGACACCATATATTTT.

Many counts were recorded for this clonotype. CDR3 protein: CASSRGQGGNYGYTF. For the CDR3, the DNA is TGCGCCAGCAGCAGGGGGCAGGGAGGTAACTATGGCTACACCTTC. The V and J genes are TRBV4-1 and TRBJ1-2; 7 bases are shared with TRBD1. The CDR3 sequence is 15 residues long. The germline V gene has CDR1 MGHRA and CDR2 YSYEKL. The trim removed 5 bases at V and 1 base at J, leaving 7 bases unmatched.

This clonotype was found a few times. The chain employs TRBV4-1 and TRBJ2-3; 10 bases align to TRBD1. V shed 4 bases, J shed 4 bases, and the junction held 5 bases outside the gene matches. The germline V gene encodes CDR1 MGHRA and CDR2 YSYEKL. The CDR3 totals 15 residues. The DNA of the CDR3 is TGCGCCAGCAGCCCCCCGGGACAGGGGCCAGATACGCAGTATTTT. Translated, it gives CASSPPGQGPDTQYF.

This clonotype was seen a handful of times. The rearrangement uses TRBV7-3 and TRBJ2-5, with TRBD2 identical over 10 bases. Trimming took 3 bases from V and 1 from J; bases not matched to a gene: 2. This CDR3 has 15 residues. Germline V gives CDR1 SGHTA, CDR2 FQGTGA. CDR3 protein: CASSFLAGVQETQYF. The CDR3 DNA reads as TGTGCCAGCAGCTTCCTAGCGGGGGTCCAAGAGACCCAGTACTTC. Using reference TRBV7-3 and TRBJ2-5 for the parts outside the CDR3, the full variable domain is GAGVSQTPSNKVTEKGKYVELRCDPISGHTALYWYRQSLGQGPEFLIYFQGTGAADDSGLPNDRFFAVRPEGSVSTLKIQRTERGDSAVYLCASSFLAGVQETQYFGPGTRLLVL.

This clonotype was counted a few times. The genes are TRBV15 and TRBJ2-6, with D possibly matching TRBD1 (5 bases). The V gene's germline CDR1 is LNHNV and CDR2 YYDKDF (reference sequence). CDR3 length equals 16 residues. V lost 3 bases and J lost 0, with 9 bases in between. CDR3 DNA sequence: TGTGCCACCAGCAGGACAGTTCTCTCTGGGGCCAACGTCCTGACTTTC. Its translation: CATSRTVLSGANVLTF. The full variable domain, rest sourced from reference TRBV15 and TRBJ2-6, is DAMVIQNPRYQVTQFGKPVTLSCSQTLNHNVMYWYQQKSSQAPKLLFHYYDKDFNNEADTPDNFQSRRPNTSFCFLDIRSPGLGDTAMYLCATSRTVLSGANVLTFGAGSRLTVL.

This clonotype has just a few counts. The CDR3 region is CATSRDTGSDYYGYTF. The CDR3 DNA is TGTGCCACCAGCAGAGATACCGGGTCGGATTACTATGGCTACACCTTC. The rearrangement links TRBV15 to TRBJ1-2; no reliable D call. V lost 0 bases to trimming and J lost 3 bases, with 14 bases between them. The CDR3 contains 16 residues. The germline gives CDR1 LNHNV, CDR2 YYDKDF (reference sequence).

There are a few counts of this clonotype. The chain couples TRBV24-1 to TRBJ1-1, with D possibly matching TRBD1 (5 bases). CDR1 KGHDR and CDR2 SFDVKD come from the germline V gene. Between the trimmed V and J ends, which lost 5 bases and 5 bases, there was a span of 26 bases. This CDR3 contains 18 residues. The CDR3 DNA sequence: TGTGCCACCAGTGGCCCTAGAATGGGGGGGGAGGAGAGAACTGAAGCTTTCTTT. This codes for CATSGPRMGGEERTEAFF.

V and J are TRBV27 and TRBJ1-5; possibly TRBD1 for D (6 bases). This CDR3 comprises 14 residues. The V end was cut by 6 bases, the J end by 0 bases, with 9 bases between. CDR1 is MNHEY, CDR2 SMNVEV, per germline (reference sequence). For the CDR3, the DNA is TGTGCCAGCAGGAGGGGGGATAGCAATCAGCCCCAGCATTTT. It specifies CASRRGDSNQPQHF.

This clonotype showed up just a few times. The chain has TRBV7-9 and TRBJ1-1; no clear D. The CDR3 contains 12 residues. Germline CDR1 reads SEHNR; CDR2 reads FQNEAQ (reference sequence). Trimming pared 5 bases from V and 7 bases from J, leaving 11 bases between. CDR3 region: CASSQSTVEAFF. As DNA, the CDR3 is TGTGCCAGCAGCCAATCAACAGTTGAAGCTTTCTTT.

The chain links TRBV11-2 to TRBJ1-6; D call uncertain. The V and J ends lost 7 bases and 5 bases respectively, with 6 bases between them. There are 12 residues in the CDR3. The germline gives CDR1 SGHAT, CDR2 FQNNGV. CDR3 nucleotides: TGTGCCAGCAAAGGAGATAATTCACCCCTCCACTTT. Protein sequence: CASKGDNSPLHF.

This clonotype was found once. V is TRBV15 and J is TRBJ2-7; D is uncertain. Germline V lookup: CDR1 LNHNV, CDR2 YYDKDF (reference sequence). V lost 2 bases and J 2 bases, leaving 10 bases between the germline ends. The CDR3 is 14 amino acids. As DNA, the CDR3 is TGTGCCACCAGCAGACTGCAATCCCCCTACGAGCAGTACTTC. Translated, it gives CATSRLQSPYEQYF.

The J gene is TRBJ2-1, the V gene TRBV6-2 or TRBV6-3, with 8 bases aligning to TRBD2. In germline, CDR1 is MNHEY, CDR2 SVGEGT. The junction had 7 bases not matched to a gene; V was cut back by 7 bases and J by 8 bases. CDR3 length: 13 amino acids. CDR3 loop: CASKRAGVDEQFF. As DNA, the CDR3 is TGTGCCAGCAAGAGAGCGGGGGTAGATGAGCAGTTCTTC.